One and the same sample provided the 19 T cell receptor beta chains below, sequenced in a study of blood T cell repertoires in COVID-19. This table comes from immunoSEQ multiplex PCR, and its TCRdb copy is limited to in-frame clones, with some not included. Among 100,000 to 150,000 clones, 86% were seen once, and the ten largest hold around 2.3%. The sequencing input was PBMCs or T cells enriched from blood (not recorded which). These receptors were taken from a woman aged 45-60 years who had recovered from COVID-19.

The CDR3 nucleotides are TGTGCCAGTCAGACTAGCGGGGGGGCCTACAATGAGCAGTTCTTC. As protein: CASQTSGGAYNEQFF. The rearrangement links TRBV19 to TRBJ2-1; 14 nucleotides match TRBD2. With 8 bases clipped from V and 2 bases from J, the junction kept 2 bases outside the gene matches. CDR3 length equals 15 residues. Germline CDR1 is LNHDA and CDR2 is SQIVND (reference sequence).

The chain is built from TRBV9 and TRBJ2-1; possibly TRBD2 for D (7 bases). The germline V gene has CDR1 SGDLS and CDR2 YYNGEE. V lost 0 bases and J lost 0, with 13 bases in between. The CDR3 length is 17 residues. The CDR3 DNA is TGTGCCAGCAGCGTAGAGGGAGGGGGACCCTCCTACAATGAGCAGTTCTTC. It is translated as CASSVEGGGPSYNEQFF.

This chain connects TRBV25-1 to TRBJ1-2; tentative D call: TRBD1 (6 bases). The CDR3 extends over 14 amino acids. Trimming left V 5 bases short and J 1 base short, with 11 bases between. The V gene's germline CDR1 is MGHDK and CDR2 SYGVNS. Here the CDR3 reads CASSMTGLNYGYTF. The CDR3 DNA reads TGTGCCAGCAGTATGACAGGACTTAACTATGGCTACACCTTC.

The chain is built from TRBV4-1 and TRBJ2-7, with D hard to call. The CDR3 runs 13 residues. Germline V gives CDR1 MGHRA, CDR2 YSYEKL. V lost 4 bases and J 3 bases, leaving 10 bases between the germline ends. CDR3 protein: CASSPSLIYEQYF. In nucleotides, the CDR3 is TGCGCCAGCAGCCCCTCTTTAATCTACGAGCAGTACTTC.

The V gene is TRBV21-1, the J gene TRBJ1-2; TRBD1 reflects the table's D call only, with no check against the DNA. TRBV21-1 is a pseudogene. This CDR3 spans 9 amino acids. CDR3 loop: CARRTGFPF. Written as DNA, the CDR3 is TGTGCCAGGAGAACAGGGTTCCCCTTC.

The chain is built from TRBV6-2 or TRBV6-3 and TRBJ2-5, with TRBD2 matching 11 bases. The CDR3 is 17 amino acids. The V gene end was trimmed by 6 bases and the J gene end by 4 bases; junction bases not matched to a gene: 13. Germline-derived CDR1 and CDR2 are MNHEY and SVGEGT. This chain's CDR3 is CASSPHELAGVVETQYF. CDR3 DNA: TGTGCCAGCAGCCCCCACGAACTAGCGGGGGTCGTAGAGACCCAGTACTTC.

As DNA, the CDR3 is TGTGCCAGCAGCCCCTACTTTGTCACCGGGGAGCTGTTTTTT. Residues: CASSPYFVTGELFF. This sequence joins TRBV5-4 and TRBJ2-2, with unresolved D. The germline V gene encodes CDR1 SGHNT and CDR2 YYREEE (reference sequence). The V end lost 4 bases, the J end lost 4 bases, and 11 bases lay between the germline ends. CDR3 length: 14 amino acids.

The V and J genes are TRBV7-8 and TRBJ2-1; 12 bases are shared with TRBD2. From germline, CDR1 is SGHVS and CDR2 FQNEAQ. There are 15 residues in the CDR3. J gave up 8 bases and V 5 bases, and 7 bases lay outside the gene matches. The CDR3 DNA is TGTGCCAGCAGCAAACTAGCGGGGGGCTTCGATGAGCAGTTCTTC. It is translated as CASSKLAGGFDEQFF.

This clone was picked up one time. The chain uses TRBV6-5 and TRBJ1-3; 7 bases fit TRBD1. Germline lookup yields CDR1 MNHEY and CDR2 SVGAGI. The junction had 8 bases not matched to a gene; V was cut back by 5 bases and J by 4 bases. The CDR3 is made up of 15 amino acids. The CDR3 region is CASSRPRQGGNTIYF. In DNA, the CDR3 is TGTGCCAGCAGTCGCCCGCGACAGGGAGGAAACACCATATATTTT.

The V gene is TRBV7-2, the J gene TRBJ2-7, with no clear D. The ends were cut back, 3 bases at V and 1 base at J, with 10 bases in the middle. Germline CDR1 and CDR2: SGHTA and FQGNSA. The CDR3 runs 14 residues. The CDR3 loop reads CASSFFSESYEQYF. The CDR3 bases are TGTGCCAGCAGCTTTTTTTCGGAGTCCTACGAGCAGTACTTC.

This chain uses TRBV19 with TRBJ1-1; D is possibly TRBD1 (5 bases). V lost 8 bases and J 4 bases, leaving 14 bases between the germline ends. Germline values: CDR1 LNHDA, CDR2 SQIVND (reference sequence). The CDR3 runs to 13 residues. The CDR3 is CASGGMGGTEAFF. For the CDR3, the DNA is TGTGCCAGTGGGGGGATGGGAGGCACTGAAGCTTTCTTT.

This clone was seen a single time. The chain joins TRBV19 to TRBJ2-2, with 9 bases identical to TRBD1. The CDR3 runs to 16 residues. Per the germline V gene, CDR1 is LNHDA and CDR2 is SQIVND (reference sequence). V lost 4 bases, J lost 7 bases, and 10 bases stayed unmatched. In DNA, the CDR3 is TGTGCCAGTAGTAGAACTGGGACAGGGACGCGCGGGGAGCTGTTTTTT. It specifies CASSRTGTGTRGELFF.

CDR3 sequence: CASSPGQGEGSGYTF. Here the CDR3 DNA reads TGTGCCAGCAGCCCGGGACAGGGCGAGGGGAGTGGCTACACCTTC. The genes are TRBV5-4 and TRBJ1-2; 9 bases match TRBD1. V gave up 4 bases and J gave up 7 bases; unmatched junction bases: 11. There are 15 residues in the CDR3. Germline V CDR1 and CDR2: SGHNT, YYREEE (reference sequence).

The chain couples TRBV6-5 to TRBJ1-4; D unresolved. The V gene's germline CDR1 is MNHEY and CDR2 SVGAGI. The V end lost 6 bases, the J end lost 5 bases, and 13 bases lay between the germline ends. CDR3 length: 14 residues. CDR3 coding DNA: TGTGCCAGCAGCCGGACTGACTTCAATGAAAAACTGTTTTTT. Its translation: CASSRTDFNEKLFF.

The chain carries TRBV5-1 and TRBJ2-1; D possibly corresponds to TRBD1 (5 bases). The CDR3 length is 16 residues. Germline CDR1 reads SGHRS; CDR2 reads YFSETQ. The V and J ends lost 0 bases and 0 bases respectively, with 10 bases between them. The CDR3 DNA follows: TGCGCCAGCAGCTTGGGGGGCCGGAGCTCCTACAATGAGCAGTTCTTC. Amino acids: CASSLGGRSSYNEQFF.

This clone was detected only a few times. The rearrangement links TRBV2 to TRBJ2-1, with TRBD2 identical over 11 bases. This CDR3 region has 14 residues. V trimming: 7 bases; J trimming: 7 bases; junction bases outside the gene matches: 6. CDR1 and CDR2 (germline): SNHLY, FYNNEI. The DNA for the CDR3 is TGTGCCAGCATTAGCGGGGGGGCCTGGAATGAGCAGTTCTTC. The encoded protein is CASISGGAWNEQFF.

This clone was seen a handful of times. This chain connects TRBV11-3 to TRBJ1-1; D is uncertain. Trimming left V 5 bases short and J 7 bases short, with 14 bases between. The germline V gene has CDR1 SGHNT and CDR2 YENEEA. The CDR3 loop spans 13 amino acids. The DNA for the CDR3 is TGTGCCAGCAGCAAACGGGGAATGAATGAAGCTTTCTTT. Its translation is CASSKRGMNEAFF. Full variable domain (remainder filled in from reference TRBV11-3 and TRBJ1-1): EAGVVQSPRYKIIEKKQPVAFWCNPISGHNTLYWYLQNLGQGPELLIRYENEEAVDDSQLPKDRFSAERLKGVDSTLKIQPAELGDSAVYLCASSKRGMNEAFFGQGTRLTVV.

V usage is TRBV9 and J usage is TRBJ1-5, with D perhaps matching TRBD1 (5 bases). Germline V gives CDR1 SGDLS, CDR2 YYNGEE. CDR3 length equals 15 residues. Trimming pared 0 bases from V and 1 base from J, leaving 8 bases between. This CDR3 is CASSVAGGSNQPQHF. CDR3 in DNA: TGTGCCAGCAGCGTAGCGGGGGGAAGCAATCAGCCCCAGCATTTT.

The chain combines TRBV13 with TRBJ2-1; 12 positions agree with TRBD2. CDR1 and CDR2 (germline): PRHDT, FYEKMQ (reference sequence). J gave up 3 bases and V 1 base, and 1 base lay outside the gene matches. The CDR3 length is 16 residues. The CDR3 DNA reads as TGTGCCAGCAGCTTAGAGACTAGCGGGGGCTACAATGAGCAGTTCTTC. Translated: CASSLETSGGYNEQFF. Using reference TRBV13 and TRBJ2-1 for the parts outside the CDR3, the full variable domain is AAGVIQSPRHLIKEKRETATLKCYPIPRHDTVYWYQQGPGQDPQFLISFYEKMQSDKGSIPDRFSAQQFSDYHSELNMSSLELGDSALYFCASSLETSGGYNEQFFGPGTRLTVL.